This is a list of T cell receptor beta chains from one sample in a study of cytomegalovirus exposure and HLA in healthy donors. Some clones are missing from TCRdb's copy, which holds only in-frame ones; the method was immunoSEQ multiplex PCR. The table lists 140,000 to 150,000 clones, roughly 78% of them singletons, with 2.5% to 3% in the top ten. Sample: PBMCs. Receptors originate from a female donor in good health and CMV-seronegative. Both conserved end residues are trimmed from each CDR3. The order of the fields is CDR3 length, J gene, V gene, CDR3 protein.

length: 11; J: TRBJ2-7; V: TRBV5-1; CDR3: ASSEGSSYEQY
length: 12; J: TRBJ1-5; V: TRBV4-1; CDR3: ASSQVSSNQPQH
length: 12; J: TRBJ1-4; V: TRBV5-4; CDR3: ASSWGQGDEKLF
length: 9; J: TRBJ2-7; V: TRBV30; CDR3: AWFPGGEQY
length: 12; J: TRBJ1-4; V: TRBV6-1; CDR3: ASSVNRRGEKLF
length: 16; J: TRBJ2-1; V: TRBV7-2; CDR3: ASSKTSGRPSSYNEQF
length: 13; J: TRBJ1-2; V: TRBV6-4; CDR3: ASSAEQGTNYGYT
length: 15; J: TRBJ2-5; V: TRBV5-4; CDR3: ASSLGGTSGKEETQY
length: 12; J: TRBJ1-3; V: TRBV28; CDR3: ASNLGGSGNTIY
length: 10; J: TRBJ1-2; V: TRBV29-1; CDR3: SVVGGATGYT
length: 12; J: TRBJ2-7; V: TRBV27; CDR3: ASRLSRVNYEQY
length: 10; J: TRBJ1-1; V: TRBV28; CDR3: AWGGPSTEAF
length: 19; J: TRBJ1-4; V: TRBV7-3; CDR3: ASSESPPGQGGQFPNEKLF
length: 11; J: TRBJ1-2; V: TRBV29-1; CDR3: SGSQGVDYGYT
length: 13; J: TRBJ1-4; V: TRBV30; CDR3: AWSVMAGWDEKLF
length: 14; J: TRBJ2-3; V: TRBV25-1; CDR3: ASSEAGLAGTDTQY
length: 16; J: TRBJ1-5; V: TRBV19; CDR3: ASSIRGPVTYSNQPQH
length: 13; J: TRBJ1-2; V: TRBV6-4; CDR3: ASSDDGTGAYGYT
length: 16; J: TRBJ2-2; V: TRBV18; CDR3: ASSATGTGLANTGELF
length: 13; J: TRBJ2-3; V: TRBV10-3; CDR3: AIRGGAIRTDTQY
length: 13; J: TRBJ2-1; V: TRBV11-2; CDR3: ASSFNRGPYNEQF
length: 14; J: TRBJ1-1; V: TRBV5-1; CDR3: ASSWPTGGVSTEAF
length: 16; J: TRBJ2-1; V: TRBV27; CDR3: ASRYLATGASSYNEQF
length: 12; J: TRBJ1-1; V: TRBV21-1; CDR3: ASSFRTGATEAF
length: 15; J: TRBJ1-4; V: TRBV4-1; CDR3: ASSQEGNTATNEKLF
length: 16; J: TRBJ1-2; V: TRBV4-2; CDR3: ASKPGTGQGSDNYGYT
length: 11; J: TRBJ2-5; V: TRBV2; CDR3: ASSDDTQETQY
length: 11; J: TRBJ2-1; V: TRBV6-6; CDR3: ATSGGHYNEQF
length: 13; J: TRBJ1-1; V: TRBV6-5; CDR3: ASSYSIAVNTEAF
length: 11; J: TRBJ1-6; V: TRBV6-1; CDR3: ATQGSGNSPLH
length: 14; J: TRBJ2-1; V: TRBV7-8; CDR3: ASSPLTRVVYNEQF
length: 11; J: TRBJ2-7; V: TRBV27; CDR3: ASTSKDSREQY
length: 16; J: TRBJ1-3; V: TRBV15; CDR3: ATSRGWTGLVAGNTIY
length: 11; J: TRBJ2-5; V: TRBV2; CDR3: ASSRQEEETQY
length: 13; J: TRBJ2-2; V: TRBV5-6; CDR3: ASRKRQGITGELF